A single sample is the source of the 13 T cell receptor beta chains below, sequenced in a study of CD8+CD57+ T cells in acquired aplastic anemia (dated by TCRdb to the late 2010s). The listed sequencing device is Illumina HiSeq 2000. Profiling of TCR beta VDJ combinations and CDR3 sequences used genomic DNA as the template. TCRdb redid the processing of the public reads, applying fastp at Q25 and MiXCR, and retained in-frame beta chains. When rows share a CDR3 protein, they turn into one entry using the most common DNA and genes. The sample table shows some 140,000 distinct CDR3 sequences, and about 48% are seen once. The ten largest clones capture over 9.5% of the sample. Patients chosen for sequencing had shown expansion of CD8+CD57+ cells by flow cytometry. Sequencing was done on a sample of sorted CD4+, CD8+, or CD8+CD57+ T cells (not recorded which) from PBMCs. The source is a human donor with aplastic anemia.

This clonotype has only a few counts. The chain links TRBV24-1 to TRBJ2-1, with TRBD2 matching over 11 bases. The trim removed 4 bases at V and 8 bases at J, leaving 6 bases unmatched. CDR1 and CDR2 (germline): KGHDR, SFDVKD. The CDR3 length is 15 residues. The DNA for the CDR3 is TGTGCCACCAGTGACCCGGGACTAGCGGAACATGAGCAGTTCTTC. Residues: CATSDPGLAEHEQFF.

This clonotype has a count of ten or more. This chain joins TRBV5-4 and TRBJ1-1; D is undetermined. CDR1 is SGHNT and CDR2 is YYREEE in the germline V gene (reference sequence). V lost 2 bases, J lost 5 bases, and 13 bases lay in between. The CDR3 is made up of 14 amino acids. The CDR3 DNA reads TGTGCCAGCAGCTTTCGGTTGGGTGGGACTGAAGCTTTCTTT. This translates into CASSFRLGGTEAFF.

This clonotype has a count of ten or more. V usage is TRBV7-9 and J usage is TRBJ2-1, with 9 positions matching TRBD2. The germline gives CDR1 SEHNR, CDR2 FQNEAQ (reference sequence). This CDR3 comprises 13 residues. V lost 4 bases to trimming and J lost 6 bases; unmatched junction nucleotides: 1. The CDR3 loop reads CASSYSGGNEQFF. CDR3 DNA sequence: TGTGCCAGCAGCTATAGCGGGGGCAATGAGCAGTTCTTC.

This chain links TRBV20-1 with TRBJ1-5; D call uncertain. Germline values: CDR1 DFQATT, CDR2 SNEGSKA (reference sequence). The CDR3 totals 15 residues. V was cut by 1 base and J by 11 bases, with 21 bases left in between. CDR3 sequence: CSARVGSGSQSAQHF. The DNA for the CDR3 is TGCAGTGCTAGAGTGGGCAGCGGGTCGCAATCAGCCCAGCATTTT.

This clonotype was seen once. V is TRBV24-1 and J is TRBJ2-3; 7 nucleotides match TRBD1. Germline V gives CDR1 KGHDR, CDR2 SFDVKD. CDR3 length equals 16 residues. The trim removed 0 bases at V and 6 bases at J, leaving 8 bases unmatched. CDR3 bases: TGTGCCACCAGTGATTTGAGCCAGGGGGACGCGGATACGCAGTATTTT. Translation: CATSDLSQGDADTQYF.

This clonotype was seen many times. This sequence joins TRBV7-8 and TRBJ1-2, with D possibly TRBD1 on 5 matching bases. V lost 1 base and J lost 6, with 15 bases in between. Per germline, CDR1 SGHVS and CDR2 FQNEAQ. The CDR3 has 15 amino acids. CDR3 coding DNA: TGTGCCAGCAGCTTAGAGATGGGGACGGATAATGGCTACACCTTC. It codes for CASSLEMGTDNGYTF.

This clonotype was observed a few times. An end of the junction does not agree with germline; a read error may underlie this. This chain connects TRBV4-1 to TRBJ1-2; 7 positions agree with TRBD1. This CDR3 region has 14 residues. From germline, CDR1 is MGHRA and CDR2 YSYEKL. The CDR3 region is CASSQATGDYGDTF. CDR3 sequence (DNA): TGCGCCAGCAGCCAAGCCACAGGGGACTATGGCGACACCTTC.

There are many counts of this clonotype. V and J are TRBV20-1 and TRBJ1-1, with D perhaps TRBD1 (5 bases). Deletions cut 0 bases from V and 1 base from J, with 12 bases between. The CDR3 contains 15 residues. Looked up from germline, CDR1 is DFQATT and CDR2 is SNEGSKA (reference sequence). CDR3 in DNA: TGCAGTGCTAGAGATCCGGTTCAGGGGAACACTGAAGCTTTCTTT. This codes for CSARDPVQGNTEAFF.

This clonotype occurred many times. The chain couples TRBV19 to TRBJ2-5, with D perhaps matching TRBD1 (6 bases). Germline CDR1 is LNHDA and CDR2 is SQIVND (reference sequence). V lost 1 base and J lost 5, with 20 bases in between. The CDR3 spans 17 residues. DNA for the CDR3: TGTGCCAGTAGTATAGGGACAGCATACTCCTCGGAGGAGACCCAGTACTTC. Translation gives CASSIGTAYSSEETQYF.

This clonotype was detected ten times or more. The chain has TRBV7-8 and TRBJ1-1; D is possibly TRBD1 (5 bases). Trimming removed 2 bases from V and 2 bases from J, with 12 bases in between. CDR1 is SGHVS and CDR2 is FQNEAQ in the germline V gene. This CDR3 contains 15 residues. The CDR3 DNA reads TGTGCCAGCAGCTTAAGGGGTGCCTATAACACTGAAGCTTTCTTT. Amino acid sequence: CASSLRGAYNTEAFF.

As to this clonotype: At one end, the junction sequence differs from germline, possibly due to a read error. The chain has TRBV12-3 or TRBV12-4 and TRBJ2-7; 11 nucleotides agree with TRBD2. CDR3 length: 14 residues. The CDR3 DNA follows: TGTGCCAGCATTTTAGCGGGGGGGCGTTACGAGCAGTACTTC. Translating gives CASILAGGRYEQYF.

This clonotype was counted ten times or more. CDR3 region: CASSDGGGNTGELFF. For the CDR3, the DNA is TGTGCCAGCAGTGACGGGGGGGGTAACACCGGGGAGCTGTTTTTT. The J gene is TRBJ2-2, the V gene TRBV6-4; 7 bases agree with TRBD2. The ends lost 2 bases at V and 2 bases at J; junction bases unmatched: 2. The CDR3 loop spans 15 amino acids. The germline V gene encodes CDR1 MRHNA and CDR2 SNTAGT.

This clonotype occurred once. The chain carries TRBV5-8 and TRBJ2-7; tentative D call: TRBD2 (5 bases). The CDR3 runs 13 residues. Trimming shortened V by 6 bases and J by 7 bases, and 17 bases separated the two germline ends. Germline V gives CDR1 SGHTS, CDR2 YDEGEE. In DNA, the CDR3 is TGTGCCAGCACCCCGAGTGGAGGCCGGGAGCAGTACTTC. The encoded protein is CASTPSGGREQYF.